One TCR beta chain is described in this entry. Its antigen remains unidentified. The data stem from a study of high-grade serous ovarian cancer treatment subgroups. Study as a whole: Each sample yielded on average around 7,000 unique TCR beta rearrangements from around 14,000 reads. Study observations and caveats: Only CDR3 was analyzed; CDR1 and CDR2 were not. Spatial context was lost because tumors were sequenced in bulk.

The CDR3 sequence is 16 residues long. J gave up 4 bases and V 6 bases, and 11 bases lay outside the gene matches. Germline CDR1 is SGHAT and CDR2 is FQNNGV. Sequencing used immunoSEQ multiplex PCR; TCRdb keeps in-frame clones, though not all of them. This table holds 6,000 to 7,000 clones, about four fifths found once. Tumor samples were taken before definitive surgery or chemotherapy. The sequenced sample was tumor tissue. V usage is TRBV11-2 and J usage is TRBJ2-7, with 11 nucleotides matching TRBD1. The source of this sequence is a human donor with high-grade serous ovarian cancer. DNA of the CDR3: TGTGCCAGCAGGAACAGCGGACAGGGGGCTTTTTACGAGCAGTACTTC. Translation gives CASRNSGQGAFYEQYF.